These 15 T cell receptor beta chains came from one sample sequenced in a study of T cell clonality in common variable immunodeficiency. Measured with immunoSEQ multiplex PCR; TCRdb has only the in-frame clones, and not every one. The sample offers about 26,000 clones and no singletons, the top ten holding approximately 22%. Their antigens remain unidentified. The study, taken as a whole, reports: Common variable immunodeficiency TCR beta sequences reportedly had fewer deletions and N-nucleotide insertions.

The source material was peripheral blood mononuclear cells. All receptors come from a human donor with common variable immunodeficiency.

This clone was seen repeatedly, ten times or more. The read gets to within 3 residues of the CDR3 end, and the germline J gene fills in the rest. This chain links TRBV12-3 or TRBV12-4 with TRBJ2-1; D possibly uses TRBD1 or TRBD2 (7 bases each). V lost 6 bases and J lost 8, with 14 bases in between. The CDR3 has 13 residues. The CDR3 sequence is CASRTTGRDEQFF. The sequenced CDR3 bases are TGTGCCAGCAGGACGACAGGGAGGGATGAG.

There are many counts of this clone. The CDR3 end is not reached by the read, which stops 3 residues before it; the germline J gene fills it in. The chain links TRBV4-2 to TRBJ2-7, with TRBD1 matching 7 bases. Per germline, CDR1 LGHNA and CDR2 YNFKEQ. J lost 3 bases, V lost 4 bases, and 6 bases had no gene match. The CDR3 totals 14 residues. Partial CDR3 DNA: TGTGCCAGCAGCCTCGACGGGACAGACTACGAG. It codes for CASSLDGTDYE. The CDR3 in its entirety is CASSLDGTDYEQYF.

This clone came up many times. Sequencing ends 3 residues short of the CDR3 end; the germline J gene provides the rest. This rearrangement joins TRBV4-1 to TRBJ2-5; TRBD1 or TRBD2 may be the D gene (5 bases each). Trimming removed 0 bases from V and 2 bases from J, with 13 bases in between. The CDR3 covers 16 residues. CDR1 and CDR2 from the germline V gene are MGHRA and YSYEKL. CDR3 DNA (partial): TGCGCCAGCAGCCAAGATTATTTGAGGGGTCAAGAGACC. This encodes CASSQDYLRGQET. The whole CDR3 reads CASSQDYLRGQETQYF.

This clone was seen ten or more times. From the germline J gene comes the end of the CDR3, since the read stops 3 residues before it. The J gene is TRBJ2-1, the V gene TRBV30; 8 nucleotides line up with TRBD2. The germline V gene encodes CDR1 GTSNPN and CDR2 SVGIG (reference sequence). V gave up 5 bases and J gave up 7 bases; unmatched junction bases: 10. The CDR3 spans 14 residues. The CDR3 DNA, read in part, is TGTGCCTGGGAAGAAGGACTAGCTCCGAATGAG. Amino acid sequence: CAWEEGLAPNE. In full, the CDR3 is CAWEEGLAPNEQFF.

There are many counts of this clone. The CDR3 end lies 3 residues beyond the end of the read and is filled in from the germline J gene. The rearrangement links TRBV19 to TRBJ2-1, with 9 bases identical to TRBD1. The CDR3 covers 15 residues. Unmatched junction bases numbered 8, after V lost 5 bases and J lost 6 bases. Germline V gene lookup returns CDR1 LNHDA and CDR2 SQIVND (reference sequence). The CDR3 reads CASSPDRGGANEQFF. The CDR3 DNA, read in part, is TGTGCCAGTAGTCCCGACAGGGGGGGGGCCAATGAG.

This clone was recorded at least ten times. The CDR3 DNA, read in part, is TGTGCCAGCAGCTTAACCTTCGCGAGTGAG. Translated: CASSLTFASE. The full CDR3 protein reads CASSLTFASEQFF. V is TRBV7-6 and J is TRBJ2-1; D gene ambiguous. The DNA ends 3 residues before the CDR3 does, and the rest of the CDR3 is filled in from the germline J gene. The V end lost 2 bases, the J end lost 9 bases, and 11 bases lay between the germline ends. CDR3 length: 13 amino acids. CDR1 is SGHVS, CDR2 FNYEAQ, per germline.

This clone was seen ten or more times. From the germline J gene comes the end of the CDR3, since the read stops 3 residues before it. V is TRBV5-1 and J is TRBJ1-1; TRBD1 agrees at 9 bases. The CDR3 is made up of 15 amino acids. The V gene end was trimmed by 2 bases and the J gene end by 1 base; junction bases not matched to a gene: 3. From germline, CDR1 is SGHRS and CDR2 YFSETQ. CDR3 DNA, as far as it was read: TGCGCCAGCAGCTTTGGACAGGGGCAGAACACTGAA. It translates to CASSFGQGQNTE. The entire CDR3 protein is CASSFGQGQNTEAFF.

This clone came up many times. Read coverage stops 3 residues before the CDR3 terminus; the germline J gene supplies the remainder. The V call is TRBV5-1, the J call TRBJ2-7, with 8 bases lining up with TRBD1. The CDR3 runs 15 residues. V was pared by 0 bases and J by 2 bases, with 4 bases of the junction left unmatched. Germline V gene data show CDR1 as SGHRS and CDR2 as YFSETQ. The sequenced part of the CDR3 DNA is TGCGCCAGCAGCTTGGCCGGGACAGGTCCCTACGAG. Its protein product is CASSLAGTGPYE. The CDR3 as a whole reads CASSLAGTGPYEQYF.

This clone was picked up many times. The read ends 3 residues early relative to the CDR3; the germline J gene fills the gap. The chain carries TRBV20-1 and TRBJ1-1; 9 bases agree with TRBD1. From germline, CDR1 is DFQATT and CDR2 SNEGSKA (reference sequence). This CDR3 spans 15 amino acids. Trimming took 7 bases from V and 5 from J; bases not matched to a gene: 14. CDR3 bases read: TGCAGTGGATGCACCCGAACAGGGGGCTCAACTGAA. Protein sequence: CSGCTRTGGSTE. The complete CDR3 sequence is CSGCTRTGGSTEAFF.

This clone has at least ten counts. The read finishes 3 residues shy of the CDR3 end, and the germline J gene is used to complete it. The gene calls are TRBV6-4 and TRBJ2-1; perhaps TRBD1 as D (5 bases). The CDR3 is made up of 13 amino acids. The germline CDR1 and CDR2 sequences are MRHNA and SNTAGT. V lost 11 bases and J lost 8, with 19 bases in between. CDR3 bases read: TGTGCCGGCCAATGGAAGGCAGGGCATGAG. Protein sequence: CAGQWKAGHE. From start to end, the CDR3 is CAGQWKAGHEQFF.

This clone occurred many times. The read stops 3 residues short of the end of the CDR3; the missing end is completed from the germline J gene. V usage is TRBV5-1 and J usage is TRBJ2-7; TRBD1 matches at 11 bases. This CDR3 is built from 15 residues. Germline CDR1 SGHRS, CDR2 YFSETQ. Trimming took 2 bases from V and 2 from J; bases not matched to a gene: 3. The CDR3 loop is CASSLPGQGAYEQYF. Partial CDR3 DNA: TGCGCCAGCAGCTTACCGGGACAGGGGGCCTACGAG.

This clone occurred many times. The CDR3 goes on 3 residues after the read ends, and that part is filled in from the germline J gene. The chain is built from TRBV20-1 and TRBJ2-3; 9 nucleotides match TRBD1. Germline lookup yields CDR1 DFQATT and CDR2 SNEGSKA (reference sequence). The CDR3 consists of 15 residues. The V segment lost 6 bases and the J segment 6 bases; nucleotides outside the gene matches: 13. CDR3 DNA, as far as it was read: TGCAGTGCCCTCAGACTAGGGACAGGGTCGGATACG. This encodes CSALRLGTGSDT. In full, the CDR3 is CSALRLGTGSDTQYF.

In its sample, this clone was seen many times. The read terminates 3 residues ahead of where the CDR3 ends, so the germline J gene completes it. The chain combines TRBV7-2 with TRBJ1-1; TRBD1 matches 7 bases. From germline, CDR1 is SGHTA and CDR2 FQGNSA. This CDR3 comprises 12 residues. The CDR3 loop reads CASSEDRVKAFF. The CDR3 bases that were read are TGTGCCAGCAGCGAAGACAGGGTAAAG.

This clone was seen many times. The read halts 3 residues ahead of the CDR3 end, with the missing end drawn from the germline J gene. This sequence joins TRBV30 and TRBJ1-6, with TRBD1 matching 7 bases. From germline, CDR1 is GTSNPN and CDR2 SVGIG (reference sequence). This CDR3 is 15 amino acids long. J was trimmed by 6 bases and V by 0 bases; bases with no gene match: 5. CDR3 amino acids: CAWSVPGQVNSPLHF. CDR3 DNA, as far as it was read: TGTGCCTGGAGTGTTCCCGGACAGGTTAATTCACCC.

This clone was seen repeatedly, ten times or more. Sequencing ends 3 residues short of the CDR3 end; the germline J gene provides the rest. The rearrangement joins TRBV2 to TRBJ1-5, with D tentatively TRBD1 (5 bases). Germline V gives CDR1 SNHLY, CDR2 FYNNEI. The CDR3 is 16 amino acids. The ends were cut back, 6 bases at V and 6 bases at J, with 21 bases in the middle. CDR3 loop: CASRPLGRAKVQPQHF. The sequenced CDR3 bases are TGTGCCAGCAGGCCCTTGGGCAGGGCGAAGGTTCAGCCC.